Listed below are T cell receptor beta chains from one sample, sequenced in a study of shared clonotypes between healthy human individuals. The data were produced by immunoSEQ multiplex PCR, yet TCRdb's version contains in-frame clones alone and is incomplete. The table includes 550,000 to 700,000 clones, 73% detected once. Input material: memory CD4+ T cells sorted from blood. The receptors derive from a woman aged 25 to 45 in good health. Each CDR3 is given with its conserved first and last residue. Each record gives: clone size, D gene, V gene, J gene, CDR3 protein, CDR3 DNA. A D gene is named only where the DNA matches it firmly. The size of a clone is reported for some rows only, either as once, few or many, or as a class for expanded clones.

clone size: once
D gene: TRBD2
V gene: TRBV7-2
J gene: TRBJ2-5
CDR3 protein: CASSPGTSGRAVETQYF
CDR3 DNA: TGTGCCAGCAGCCCCGGGACTAGCGGGAGGGCCGTGGAGACCCAGTACTTC

clone size: NA
D gene: NA
V gene: TRBV5-1
J gene: TRBJ2-7
CDR3 protein: CASSSEVPAYEQYF
CDR3 DNA: TGCGCCAGCAGTAGTGAGGTACCCGCCTACGAGCAGTACTTC

clone size: NA
D gene: TRBD1
V gene: TRBV28
J gene: TRBJ1-1
CDR3 protein: CASTFRQGARETEAFF
CDR3 DNA: TGTGCCAGCACATTCAGGCAGGGGGCGCGAGAAACTGAAGCTTTCTTT

clone size: NA
D gene: TRBD2
V gene: TRBV5-4
J gene: TRBJ2-7
CDR3 protein: CASSSAGVPYEQYF
CDR3 DNA: TGTGCCAGCAGCTCTGCGGGGGTCCCCTACGAGCAGTACTTC

clone size: NA
D gene: TRBD1
V gene: TRBV5-4
J gene: TRBJ1-2
CDR3 protein: CASSMDRGYGYTF
CDR3 DNA: TGTGCCAGCAGCATGGACAGGGGGTATGGCTACACCTTC

clone size: NA
D gene: TRBD2
V gene: TRBV25-1
J gene: TRBJ2-3
CDR3 protein: CASRVSFSGTKGTDTQYF
CDR3 DNA: TGTGCCAGCAGGGTATCATTCTCCGGGACTAAGGGCACAGATACGCAGTATTTT

clone size: few
D gene: TRBD2
V gene: TRBV28
J gene: TRBJ2-7
CDR3 protein: CASSSTQAGTTRDF
CDR3 DNA: TGTGCCAGCAGTTCGACACAGGCGGGGACTACCCGGGACTTC

clone size: NA
D gene: NA
V gene: TRBV6-1
J gene: TRBJ1-1
CDR3 protein: CASIRFTGGNTEAFF
CDR3 DNA: TGTGCCAGCATTCGTTTTACAGGAGGAAACACTGAAGCTTTCTTT

clone size: NA
D gene: TRBD2
V gene: TRBV19
J gene: TRBJ2-2
CDR3 protein: CASSAIRGAGELFF
CDR3 DNA: TGTGCCAGTAGTGCAATCCGGGGGGCCGGGGAGCTGTTTTTT

clone size: NA
D gene: NA
V gene: TRBV15
J gene: TRBJ1-5
CDR3 protein: CATNKEPGRDQPQHF
CDR3 DNA: TGTGCCACCAATAAGGAACCGGGACGGGATCAGCCCCAGCATTTT

clone size: NA
D gene: NA
V gene: TRBV28
J gene: TRBJ2-5
CDR3 protein: CASSFQGRGPQETQYF
CDR3 DNA: TGTGCCAGCAGTTTTCAGGGGAGAGGCCCCCAAGAGACCCAGTACTTC

clone size: once
D gene: TRBD1
V gene: TRBV10-3
J gene: TRBJ1-2
CDR3 protein: CAISERQGLDGYTF
CDR3 DNA: TGTGCCATCAGTGAACGACAGGGGCTCGATGGCTACACCTTC

clone size: few
D gene: NA
V gene: TRBV6-5
J gene: TRBJ2-2
CDR3 protein: CASKKGSSGELFF
CDR3 DNA: TGTGCCAGCAAGAAGGGGAGCAGCGGGGAGCTGTTTTTT

clone size: NA
D gene: NA
V gene: TRBV2
J gene: TRBJ2-7
CDR3 protein: CASSPGLRGISYEQYF
CDR3 DNA: TGTGCCAGCAGCCCCGGACTACGAGGAATCTCCTACGAGCAGTACTTC

clone size: NA
D gene: TRBD2
V gene: TRBV28
J gene: TRBJ2-7
CDR3 protein: CASSGGTSGYEQYF
CDR3 DNA: TGTGCCAGCAGCGGCGGGACTAGCGGATACGAGCAGTACTTC

clone size: NA
D gene: NA
V gene: TRBV5-1
J gene: TRBJ2-5
CDR3 protein: CASSKGGYQETQYF
CDR3 DNA: TGCGCCAGCAGCAAAGGGGGGTACCAAGAGACCCAGTACTTC

clone size: NA
D gene: NA
V gene: TRBV5-1
J gene: TRBJ2-7
CDR3 protein: CASSLDRVLDEQYF
CDR3 DNA: TGCGCCAGCAGCTTGGACAGGGTTCTGGACGAGCAGTACTTC

clone size: NA
D gene: NA
V gene: TRBV28
J gene: TRBJ2-7
CDR3 protein: CASSSTGEGSYEQYF
CDR3 DNA: TGTGCCAGCAGTTCGACAGGGGAGGGCTCCTACGAGCAGTACTTC

clone size: NA
D gene: TRBD2
V gene: TRBV5-4
J gene: TRBJ2-7
CDR3 protein: CASSWTSGYEQYF
CDR3 DNA: TGTGCCAGCAGCTGGACTAGCGGGTACGAGCAGTACTTC

clone size: few
D gene: NA
V gene: TRBV5-4
J gene: TRBJ2-4
CDR3 protein: CASSILSRTKNIQYF
CDR3 DNA: TGTGCCAGCAGCATCCTTAGCAGAACCAAAAACATTCAGTACTTC

clone size: NA
D gene: TRBD2
V gene: TRBV5-1
J gene: TRBJ2-2
CDR3 protein: CASSLAASGGTGELFF
CDR3 DNA: TGCGCCAGCAGCTTGGCGGCTAGCGGGGGCACCGGGGAGCTGTTTTTT

clone size: NA
D gene: NA
V gene: TRBV27
J gene: TRBJ2-7
CDR3 protein: CASQSTGTYEQYF
CDR3 DNA: TGTGCCAGCCAATCCACAGGGACCTACGAGCAGTACTTC

clone size: NA
D gene: TRBD1
V gene: TRBV2
J gene: TRBJ1-1
CDR3 protein: CASRERTGPGEAFF
CDR3 DNA: TGTGCCAGCCGAGAAAGGACAGGGCCAGGTGAAGCTTTCTTT

clone size: NA
D gene: NA
V gene: TRBV30
J gene: TRBJ2-1
CDR3 protein: CGKTLVGGSYNEQFF
CDR3 DNA: TGTGGCAAAACCCTGGTAGGGGGCTCCTACAATGAGCAGTTCTTC

clone size: NA
D gene: NA
V gene: TRBV25-1
J gene: TRBJ2-7
CDR3 protein: CASSPLGQYSYF
CDR3 DNA: TGTGCCAGCAGTCCCCTCGGACAGTACTCGTACTTC

clone size: NA
D gene: NA
V gene: TRBV5-8
J gene: TRBJ2-2
CDR3 protein: CASSHGTPARELFF
CDR3 DNA: TGTGCCAGCAGCCACGGGACTCCCGCCCGGGAGCTGTTTTTT

clone size: NA
D gene: NA
V gene: TRBV6-6
J gene: TRBJ2-7
CDR3 protein: CASSPTTLPYEQYF
CDR3 DNA: TGTGCCAGCAGCCCGACGACCCTTCCCTACGAGCAGTACTTC

clone size: NA
D gene: NA
V gene: TRBV4-1
J gene: TRBJ2-1
CDR3 protein: CASSQARTATSYNEQFF
CDR3 DNA: TGCGCCAGCAGCCAAGCCCGGACAGCCACATCCTACAATGAGCAGTTCTTC

clone size: NA
D gene: TRBD1
V gene: TRBV7-9
J gene: TRBJ2-1
CDR3 protein: CASSPGQVNEQFF
CDR3 DNA: TGTGCCAGCAGCCCTGGACAGGTCAATGAGCAGTTCTTC

clone size: NA
D gene: TRBD2
V gene: TRBV5-5
J gene: TRBJ2-2
CDR3 protein: CASSLTSGNTGELFF
CDR3 DNA: TGTGCCAGCAGCTTGACTAGCGGGAACACCGGGGAGCTGTTTTTT

clone size: once
D gene: TRBD1
V gene: TRBV19
J gene: TRBJ1-3
CDR3 protein: CASSSTGDYSGNTIYF
CDR3 DNA: TGTGCCAGTAGTTCCACAGGGGATTACTCTGGAAACACCATATATTTT

clone size: NA
D gene: TRBD2
V gene: TRBV6-1
J gene: TRBJ2-1
CDR3 protein: CASSVLWGTSGSNGQFF
CDR3 DNA: TGTGCCAGCAGTGTCCTCTGGGGGACTAGCGGGAGCAATGGGCAGTTCTTC

clone size: many
D gene: NA
V gene: TRBV14
J gene: TRBJ1-1
CDR3 protein: CASSQDQNTEAFF
CDR3 DNA: TGTGCCAGCAGCCAAGATCAGAACACTGAAGCTTTCTTT

clone size: NA
D gene: TRBD1
V gene: TRBV5-8
J gene: TRBJ2-3
CDR3 protein: CASSGNRGSSTDTQYF
CDR3 DNA: TGTGCCAGCAGCGGAAACAGGGGGTCTAGCACAGATACGCAGTATTTT

clone size: NA
D gene: NA
V gene: TRBV5-1
J gene: TRBJ2-1
CDR3 protein: CASNSYDNEQFF
CDR3 DNA: TGCGCCAGCAATTCGTACGACAATGAGCAGTTCTTC

clone size: NA
D gene: TRBD2
V gene: TRBV7-9
J gene: TRBJ2-3
CDR3 protein: CASSLVSAGAADTQYF
CDR3 DNA: TGTGCCAGCAGCTTAGTTTCTGCGGGAGCGGCAGATACGCAGTATTTT

clone size: NA
D gene: TRBD2
V gene: TRBV6-1
J gene: TRBJ2-3
CDR3 protein: CASRAAGAVDTQYF
CDR3 DNA: TGTGCCAGCAGGGCGGCGGGAGCGGTAGATACGCAGTATTTT

clone size: few
D gene: TRBD1
V gene: TRBV11-2
J gene: TRBJ2-7
CDR3 protein: CASSPGGQGGFGYEQYF
CDR3 DNA: TGTGCCAGCAGCCCCGGCGGACAGGGTGGGTTCGGCTACGAGCAGTACTTC

clone size: NA
D gene: NA
V gene: TRBV11-2
J gene: TRBJ2-2
CDR3 protein: CASSTSLRTPGELFF
CDR3 DNA: TGTGCCAGCAGCACTAGCCTCCGAACCCCCGGGGAGCTGTTTTTT

clone size: NA
D gene: NA
V gene: TRBV5-8
J gene: TRBJ2-2
CDR3 protein: CASSPRSVAGELFF
CDR3 DNA: TGTGCCAGCAGCCCTAGATCGGTCGCCGGGGAGCTGTTTTTT

clone size: NA
D gene: NA
V gene: TRBV5-6
J gene: TRBJ2-4
CDR3 protein: CASSLGGNIQYF
CDR3 DNA: TGTGCCAGCAGCTTGGGGGGAAACATTCAGTACTTC

clone size: NA
D gene: TRBD1
V gene: TRBV5-1
J gene: TRBJ1-1
CDR3 protein: CASSQGVNTEAFF
CDR3 DNA: TGCGCCAGCAGTCAGGGGGTGAACACTGAAGCTTTCTTT

clone size: NA
D gene: NA
V gene: TRBV10-3
J gene: TRBJ1-2
CDR3 protein: CATHGTRYEVYGYTF
CDR3 DNA: TGTGCCACCCACGGGACAAGATATGAGGTCTATGGCTACACCTTC

clone size: NA
D gene: TRBD2
V gene: TRBV4-1
J gene: TRBJ2-5
CDR3 protein: CASSQDMRLAVETQYF
CDR3 DNA: TGCGCCAGCAGCCAAGATATGCGACTAGCGGTAGAGACCCAGTACTTC

clone size: few
D gene: TRBD1
V gene: TRBV11-1
J gene: TRBJ2-7
CDR3 protein: CASTPGTGVDEQYF
CDR3 DNA: TGTGCCAGCACCCCTGGGACAGGGGTCGACGAGCAGTACTTC

clone size: NA
D gene: TRBD1
V gene: TRBV5-1
J gene: TRBJ1-2
CDR3 protein: CASSLEGGGNYGYTF
CDR3 DNA: TGCGCCAGCAGCTTGGAAGGGGGCGGTAACTATGGCTACACCTTC

clone size: once
D gene: TRBD2
V gene: TRBV5-6
J gene: TRBJ2-3
CDR3 protein: CASSWGLAGRRDTQYF
CDR3 DNA: TGTGCCAGCAGCTGGGGACTAGCGGGGCGCAGAGATACGCAGTATTTT

clone size: NA
D gene: NA
V gene: TRBV7-9
J gene: TRBJ2-7
CDR3 protein: CASSPAGQATYEQYF
CDR3 DNA: TGTGCCAGCAGTCCAGCGGGACAGGCTACCTACGAGCAGTACTTC

clone size: NA
D gene: NA
V gene: TRBV4-1
J gene: TRBJ2-7
CDR3 protein: CASSRRGEELYEQYF
CDR3 DNA: TGCGCCAGCAGCCGGCGAGGTGAGGAGCTCTACGAGCAGTACTTC

clone size: NA
D gene: NA
V gene: TRBV5-4
J gene: TRBJ2-3
CDR3 protein: CASSLASEKADTQYF
CDR3 DNA: TGTGCCAGCAGCTTGGCTAGCGAGAAGGCAGATACGCAGTATTTT

clone size: NA
D gene: NA
V gene: TRBV30
J gene: TRBJ1-2
CDR3 protein: CAWSAPGALNYGYTF
CDR3 DNA: TGTGCCTGGAGTGCTCCAGGGGCTCTTAACTATGGCTACACCTTC

clone size: NA
D gene: TRBD1
V gene: TRBV9
J gene: TRBJ1-2
CDR3 protein: CASSGGQGHMNYGYTF
CDR3 DNA: TGTGCCAGCAGCGGGGGACAGGGGCATATGAACTATGGCTACACCTTC

clone size: NA
D gene: TRBD2
V gene: TRBV6-1
J gene: TRBJ2-7
CDR3 protein: CASSGRAGANDEQYF
CDR3 DNA: TGTGCCAGCAGTGGTCGAGCGGGGGCTAACGACGAGCAGTACTTC

clone size: NA
D gene: NA
V gene: TRBV28
J gene: TRBJ2-7
CDR3 protein: CASTRRDAPYEQYF
CDR3 DNA: TGTGCCAGCACCAGACGGGACGCCCCCTACGAGCAGTACTTC

clone size: NA
D gene: TRBD1
V gene: TRBV6-5
J gene: TRBJ1-1
CDR3 protein: CASSYSITGGGTEAFF
CDR3 DNA: TGTGCCAGCAGTTACTCGATTACAGGGGGTGGCACTGAAGCTTTCTTT

clone size: NA
D gene: NA
V gene: TRBV5-1
J gene: TRBJ2-2
CDR3 protein: CASSLGGGPNTGELFF
CDR3 DNA: TGCGCCAGCAGCCTGGGGGGCGGCCCGAACACCGGGGAGCTGTTTTTT

clone size: NA
D gene: TRBD1
V gene: TRBV5-1
J gene: TRBJ1-1
CDR3 protein: CASSVSGQGEAFF
CDR3 DNA: TGCGCCAGCAGCGTCTCTGGACAGGGCGAAGCTTTCTTT

clone size: few
D gene: TRBD1
V gene: TRBV7-9
J gene: TRBJ2-7
CDR3 protein: CASSPDRWRGYEQYF
CDR3 DNA: TGTGCCAGCAGCCCGGACAGGTGGCGCGGTTACGAGCAGTACTTC

clone size: NA
D gene: NA
V gene: TRBV11-1
J gene: TRBJ1-1
CDR3 protein: CASSWKEQGITEAFF
CDR3 DNA: TGTGCCAGCAGCTGGAAAGAGCAAGGGATTACTGAAGCTTTCTTT

clone size: NA
D gene: NA
V gene: TRBV19
J gene: TRBJ2-1
CDR3 protein: CASSMPGEQFF
CDR3 DNA: TGTGCCAGTAGTATGCCAGGAGAGCAGTTCTTC